One sample yielded the 15 T cell receptor beta chains listed below, sequenced in a study of blood T cells in healthy people across ages. A sample-barcoded 5' primer and a J-beta primer mix were used in a second PCR of roughly 6 to 11 cycles. TCRdb redid the calling of the 5' RACE reads with MiXCR, one entry per CDR3 protein. The profile covers over 1,300,000 distinct CDR3 sequences, with 55% to 75% appearing a single time and about 6.3% taken by the ten largest. Sequencing was performed on blood. The source is a young man in good health.

The rearrangement links TRBV6-6 to TRBJ1-1; 9 bases map to TRBD1. The CDR3 spans 13 residues. Losses at the gene ends were 7 bases for V and 5 bases for J; bases not matched to a gene: 5. Germline V CDR1 and CDR2: MNHNY, SVGAGI (reference sequence). The CDR3 is CASTMTGGTEAFF. The CDR3 region has the DNA TGTGCCAGCACTATGACAGGGGGGACTGAAGCTTTCTTT.

The chain employs TRBV6-5 and TRBJ2-1; 9 bases match TRBD2. The ends lost 0 bases at V and 7 bases at J; junction bases unmatched: 1. CDR3 length: 14 residues. The germline CDR1 and CDR2 sequences are MNHEY and SVGAGI. CDR3 DNA sequence: TGTGCCAGCAGTTACTCTCTAGCGGGGAATGAGCAGTTCTTC. This codes for CASSYSLAGNEQFF.

The chain uses TRBV5-5 and TRBJ2-1; the D gene is possibly TRBD1 (5 bases). This CDR3 contains 15 residues. Germline CDR1 reads SGHKS; CDR2 reads YYEKEE (reference sequence). Between the trimmed V and J ends, which lost 2 bases and 6 bases, there was a span of 15 bases. The CDR3 DNA sequence: TGTGCCAGCAGCTTTGTGACAGACTTGGGCAATGAGCAGTTCTTC. Amino acid sequence: CASSFVTDLGNEQFF. The variable domain in full, with the rest retrieved from reference TRBV5-5 and TRBJ2-1, is DAGVTQSPTHLIKTRGQQVTLRCSPISGHKSVSWYQQVLGQGPQFIFQYYEKEERGRGNFPDRFSARQFPNYSSELNVNALLLGDSALYLCASSFVTDLGNEQFFGPGTRLTVL.

This clonotype was detected once. This chain joins TRBV20-1 and TRBJ2-1; no reliable D call. Germline CDR1 is DFQATT and CDR2 is SNEGSKA (reference sequence). Between the trimmed V and J ends, which lost 3 bases and 2 bases, there was a span of 17 bases. The CDR3 extends over 16 amino acids. The CDR3 DNA reads TGCAGTGCTAGCGGGCCGCGGCCAGACCCCTACAATGAGCAGTTCTTC. Its translation is CSASGPRPDPYNEQFF.

As regards this clonotype: A junction boundary mismatches the germline segment, possibly from a read error. The J gene is TRBJ2-4, the V gene TRBV20-1; a weak D match, TRBD1 (6 bases). This CDR3 has 15 residues. Germline assignment: CDR1 DFQATT and CDR2 SNEGSKA (reference sequence). This CDR3 is CSAGEREGQPGIQYF. In DNA form, the CDR3 reads TGCAGTGCTGGAGAAAGGGAAGGACAGCCTGGCATTCAGTACTTC.

The rearrangement uses TRBV12-3 or TRBV12-4 and TRBJ2-1; no clear D. The germline V and J ends were trimmed by 8 bases and 4 bases, with 15 bases remaining between them. CDR3 length: 14 amino acids. The CDR3 DNA reads as TGTGCCAGCCTCAGTTCGCCAACTTACAATGAGCAGTTCTTC. Its protein product is CASLSSPTYNEQFF.

The genes are TRBV11-2 and TRBJ2-7, with D perhaps matching TRBD2 (5 bases). Trimming took 4 bases from V and 1 from J, leaving 14 bases between them. The length of the CDR3 is 15 residues. Looked up from germline, CDR1 is SGHAT and CDR2 is FQNNGV. The CDR3 loop reads CASSSPFAGSYEQYF. DNA for the CDR3: TGTGCCAGCAGCTCCCCATTTGCGGGTTCCTACGAGCAGTACTTC.

V and J are TRBV21-1 and TRBJ2-1; the table's D gene call, TRBD2, was not cross checked with the DNA. TRBV21-1 is flagged as a pseudogene. This CDR3 contains 17 residues. The CDR3 sequence is CASIKTSGKDGGNEQFF. For the CDR3, the DNA is TGTGCCAGCATCAAGACTAGCGGGAAAGATGGGGGCAATGAGCAGTTCTTC.

The rearrangement uses TRBV3-1 and TRBJ2-1; 9 nucleotides match TRBD1. The CDR3 runs 13 residues. Per germline, CDR1 LGHDT and CDR2 YNNKEL (reference sequence). V dropped 2 bases and J dropped 14; count of bases not matched to a gene: 7. DNA of the CDR3: TGTGCCAGCAGCCAATCCGGGACAGGGAGGAAGTTCTTC. Amino acid sequence: CASSQSGTGRKFF.

The V and J genes are TRBV7-2 and TRBJ2-3; 10 bases align to TRBD1. Germline V lookup: CDR1 SGHTA, CDR2 FQGNSA. This CDR3 has 16 amino acids. Trimming cost V 0 bases and J 4 bases; bases outside gene matches: 4. CDR3 amino acids: CASSLATGTGADTQYF. DNA of the CDR3: TGTGCCAGCAGCTTAGCTACAGGGACAGGGGCAGATACGCAGTATTTT.

This clonotype occurred once. The genes are TRBV10-2 and TRBJ2-1, with D unresolved. The germline CDR1 and CDR2 sequences are WSHSY and SAAADI. The V and J ends lost 7 bases and 5 bases respectively, with 15 bases between them. The CDR3 has 14 residues. The CDR3 DNA reads as TGCGCCAGCAACACACTCGGTGGGGACAATGAGCAGTTCTTC. It is translated as CASNTLGGDNEQFF.

The chain uses TRBV12-3 or TRBV12-4 and TRBJ2-7; TRBD1 agrees at 10 bases. V dropped 3 bases and J dropped 2; count of bases not matched to a gene: 10. The length of the CDR3 is 17 residues. The chain's CDR3 is CASSFLPGTGDAYEQYF. The CDR3 nucleotides read TGTGCCAGCAGTTTCCTCCCCGGGACAGGGGATGCCTACGAGCAGTACTTC.

As concerns this clonotype: Relative to the germline gene, one junction end is altered; a read error may explain this. The chain is built from TRBV7-2 and TRBJ2-3; D gene uncertain. The CDR3 sequence is 14 residues long. In germline, CDR1 is SGHTA, CDR2 FQGNSA. CDR3 region: CASSLGLTPDTRYF. CDR3 DNA sequence: TGTGCCAGCAGCTTAGGCCTAACTCCGGATACGCGGTATTTT.

The gene calls are TRBV25-1 and TRBJ2-4, with D possibly matching TRBD1 (5 bases). Trimming stripped 3 bases from V and 8 bases from J, with 11 bases between. The CDR3 has 13 residues. Per germline, CDR1 MGHDK and CDR2 SYGVNS. DNA for the CDR3: TGTGCCAGCAGTGATGTTGACAGTGACATTCAGTACTTC. Protein sequence: CASSDVDSDIQYF.

V gene TRBV10-1 combines with J gene TRBJ1-1; D is uncertain. V lost 0 bases and J 2 bases, leaving 10 bases between the germline ends. Per germline, CDR1 WNHNN and CDR2 SYGVQD (reference sequence). The CDR3 length is 15 residues. In DNA, the CDR3 is TGCGCCAGCAGTGAGTCGAACCAACTCAACACTGAAGCTTTCTTT. Residues: CASSESNQLNTEAFF.